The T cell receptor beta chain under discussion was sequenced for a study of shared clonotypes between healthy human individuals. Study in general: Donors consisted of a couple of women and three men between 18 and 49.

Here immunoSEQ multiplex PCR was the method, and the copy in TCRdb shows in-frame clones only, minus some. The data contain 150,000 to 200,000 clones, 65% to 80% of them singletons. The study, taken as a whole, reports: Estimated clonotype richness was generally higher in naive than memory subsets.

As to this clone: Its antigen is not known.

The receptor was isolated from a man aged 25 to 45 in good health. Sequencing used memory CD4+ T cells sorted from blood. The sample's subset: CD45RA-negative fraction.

The CDR3 bases are TGTGCCAGCAGCCCGGGACGGAGGCACACCTACGAGCAGTACTTC. Translating gives CASSPGRRHTYEQYF. The V and J genes are TRBV9 and TRBJ2-7; D possibly uses TRBD1 or TRBD2 (5 bases each). The CDR3 has 15 residues. The germline CDR1 and CDR2 sequences are SGDLS and YYNGEE. The V end lost 4 bases, the J end lost 2 bases, and 16 bases lay between the germline ends. The full variable domain, completed using reference TRBV9 and TRBJ2-7, is DSGVTQTPKHLITATGQRVTLRCSPRSGDLSVYWYQQSLDQGLQFLIQYYNGEERAKGNILERFSAQQFPDLHSELNLSSLELGDSALYFCASSPGRRHTYEQYFGPGTRLTVT.